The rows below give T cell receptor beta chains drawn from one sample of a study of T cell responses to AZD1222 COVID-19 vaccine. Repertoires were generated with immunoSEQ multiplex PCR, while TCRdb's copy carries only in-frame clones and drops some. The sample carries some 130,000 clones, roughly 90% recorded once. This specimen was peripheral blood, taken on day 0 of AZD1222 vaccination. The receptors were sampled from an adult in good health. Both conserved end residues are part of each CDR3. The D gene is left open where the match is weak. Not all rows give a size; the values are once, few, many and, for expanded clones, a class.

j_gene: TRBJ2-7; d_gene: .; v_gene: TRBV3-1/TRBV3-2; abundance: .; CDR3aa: CASSQFGPEQYF
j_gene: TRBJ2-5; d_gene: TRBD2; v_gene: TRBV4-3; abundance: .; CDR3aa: CASSQWGGETQYF
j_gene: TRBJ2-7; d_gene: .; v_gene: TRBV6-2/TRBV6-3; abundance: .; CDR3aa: CASSYSPSGQYEQYF
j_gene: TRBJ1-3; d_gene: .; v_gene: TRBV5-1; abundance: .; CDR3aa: CASSGGPRAATGNTIYF
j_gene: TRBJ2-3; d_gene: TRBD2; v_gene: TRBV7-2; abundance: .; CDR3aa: CASSLAGTSADLHTQYF
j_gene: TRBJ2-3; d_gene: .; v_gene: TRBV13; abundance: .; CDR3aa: CASSLGAASTDTQYF
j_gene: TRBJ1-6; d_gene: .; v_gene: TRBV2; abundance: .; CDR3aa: CASSEYRPDNSPLHF
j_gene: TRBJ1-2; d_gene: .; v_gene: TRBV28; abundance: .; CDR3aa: CASSPLGPGYGYTF
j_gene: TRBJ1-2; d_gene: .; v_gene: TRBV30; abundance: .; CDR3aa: CAWTLPLRSYTF
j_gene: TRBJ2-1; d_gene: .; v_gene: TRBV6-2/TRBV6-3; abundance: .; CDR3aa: CASSYDAYNEQFF
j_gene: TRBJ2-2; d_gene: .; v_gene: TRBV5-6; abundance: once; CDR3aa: CASSLAAGGELFF
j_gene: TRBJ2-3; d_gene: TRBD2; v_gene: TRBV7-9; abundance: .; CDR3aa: CASRAGATDTQYF
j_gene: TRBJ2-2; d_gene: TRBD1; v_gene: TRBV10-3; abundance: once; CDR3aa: CAIEGAGTGELFF
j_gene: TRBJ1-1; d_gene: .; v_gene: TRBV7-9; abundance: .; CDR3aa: CASSLETGGTEAFF
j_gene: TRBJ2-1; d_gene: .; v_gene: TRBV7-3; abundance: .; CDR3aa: CASSLGSYNEQFF
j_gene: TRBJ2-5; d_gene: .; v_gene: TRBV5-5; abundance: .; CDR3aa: CASSYPGRSQETQYF
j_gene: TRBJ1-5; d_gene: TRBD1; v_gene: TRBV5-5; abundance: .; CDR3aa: CASSLDPLRGQNNQPQHF
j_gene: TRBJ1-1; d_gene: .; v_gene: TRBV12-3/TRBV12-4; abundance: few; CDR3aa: CASSLWGRTEAFF
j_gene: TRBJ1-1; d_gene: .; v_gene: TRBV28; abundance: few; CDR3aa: CASIKGVRVAEAFF
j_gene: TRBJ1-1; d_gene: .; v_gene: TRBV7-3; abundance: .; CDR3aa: CASSQQGRDTEAFF
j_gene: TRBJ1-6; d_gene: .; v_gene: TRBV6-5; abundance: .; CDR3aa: CASSYLPEPGDSPLHF
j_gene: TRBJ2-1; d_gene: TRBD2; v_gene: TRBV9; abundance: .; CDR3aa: CASSATAGVASDEQFF
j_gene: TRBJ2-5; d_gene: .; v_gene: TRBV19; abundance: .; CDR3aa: CASSISNTVETQYF
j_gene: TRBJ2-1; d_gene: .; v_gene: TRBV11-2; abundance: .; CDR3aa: CASSLEPRSSYNEQFF
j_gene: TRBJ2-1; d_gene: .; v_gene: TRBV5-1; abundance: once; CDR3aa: CASSWTPGRSAIDEQFF
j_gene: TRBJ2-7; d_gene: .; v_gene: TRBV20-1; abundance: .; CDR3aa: CSASAYTTPNYEQYF
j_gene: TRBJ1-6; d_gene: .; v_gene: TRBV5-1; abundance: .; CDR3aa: CASRLRDGTNSPLHF
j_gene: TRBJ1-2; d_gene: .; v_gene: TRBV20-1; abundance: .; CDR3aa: CSAAEYGYTF
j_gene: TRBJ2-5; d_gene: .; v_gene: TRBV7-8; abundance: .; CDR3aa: CASSPRLARETQYF
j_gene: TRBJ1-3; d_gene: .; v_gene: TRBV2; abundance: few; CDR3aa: CASSEDRYSGNTIYF
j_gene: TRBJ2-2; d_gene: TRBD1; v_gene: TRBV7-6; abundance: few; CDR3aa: CASSLVGQHTGELFF
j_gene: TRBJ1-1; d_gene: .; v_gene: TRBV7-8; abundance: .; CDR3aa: CASSSPGERPEAFF
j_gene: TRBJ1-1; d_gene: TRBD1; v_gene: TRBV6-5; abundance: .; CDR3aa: CASSRGQGVTEAFF
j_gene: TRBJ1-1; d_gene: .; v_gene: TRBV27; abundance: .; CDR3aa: CASSPYRTATEAFF
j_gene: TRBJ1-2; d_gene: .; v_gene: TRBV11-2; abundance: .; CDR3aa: CASSPWTGYAGYTF
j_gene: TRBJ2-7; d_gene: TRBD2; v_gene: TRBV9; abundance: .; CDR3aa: CASSVDAGRLSYEQYF
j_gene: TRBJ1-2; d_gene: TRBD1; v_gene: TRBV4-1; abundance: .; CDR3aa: CASSQDPGTGGYGYTF
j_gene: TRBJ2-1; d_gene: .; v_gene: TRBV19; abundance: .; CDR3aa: CASRSQGIGGNEQFF
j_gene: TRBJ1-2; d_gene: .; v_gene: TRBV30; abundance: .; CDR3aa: CAWSVDLTRGYTF
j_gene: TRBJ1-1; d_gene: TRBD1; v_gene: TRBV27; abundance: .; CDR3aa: CASSYRDRATEAFF
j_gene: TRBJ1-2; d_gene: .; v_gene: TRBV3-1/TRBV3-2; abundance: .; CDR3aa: CASSPDITNYGYTF
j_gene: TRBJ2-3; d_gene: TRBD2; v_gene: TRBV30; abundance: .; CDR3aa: CAWSPILAGSTDTQYF
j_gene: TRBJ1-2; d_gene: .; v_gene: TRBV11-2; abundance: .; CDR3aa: CASSLPGKYGYTF
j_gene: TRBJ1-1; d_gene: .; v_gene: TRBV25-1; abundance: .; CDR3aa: CASSEEGPATEAFF
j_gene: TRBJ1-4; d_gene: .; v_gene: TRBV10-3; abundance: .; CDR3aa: CAIRPDENDEKLFF
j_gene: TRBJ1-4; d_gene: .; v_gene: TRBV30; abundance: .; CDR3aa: CAWRWDRNEKLFF
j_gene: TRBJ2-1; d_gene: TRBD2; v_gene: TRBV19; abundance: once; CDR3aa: CASSGASGPSYNEQFF
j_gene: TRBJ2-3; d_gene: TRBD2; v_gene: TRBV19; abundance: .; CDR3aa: CASEGLAGGTDTQYF